These 23 T cell receptor beta chains were sequenced from one sample in a study of T-cell memory formation after mild COVID-19. MiXCR was run by TCRdb on the 5' RACE reads, yielding one entry per CDR3 protein. The sample carries fewer than 650,000 distinct CDR3 sequences, roughly a fifth recorded once. The sequenced sample consisted of PBMCs or a T cell subset sorted from them (not recorded which). These receptors came from an adult woman who had mild COVID-19 (a few samples of this study predate the infection). Cell type and time point are not known.

This clonotype has a handful of counts. The rearrangement joins TRBV4-1 to TRBJ1-6, with 10 bases identical to TRBD1. CDR1 is MGHRA and CDR2 is YSYEKL in the germline V gene. CDR3 length: 14 residues. J was trimmed by 9 bases and V by 1 base; bases with no gene match: 0. CDR3 coding DNA: TGCGCCAGCAGCCAAGGGGACAGGGGTTCACCCCTCCACTTT. This gives the protein CASSQGDRGSPLHF.

This clonotype has more than one count but fewer than ten. The chain has TRBV6-2 or TRBV6-3 and TRBJ1-2, with 7 bases aligning to TRBD1. This CDR3 comprises 16 residues. Germline V CDR1 and CDR2: MNHEY, SVGEGT. Trimming cost V 5 bases and J 4 bases; bases outside gene matches: 13. CDR3 loop: CASSPGQDSPLYGYTF. The DNA of the CDR3 is TGTGCCAGCAGTCCCGGACAGGACTCGCCCCTCTATGGCTACACCTTC.

The chain couples TRBV20-1 to TRBJ1-5; 9 bases map to TRBD1. The CDR3 loop spans 15 amino acids. CDR1 is DFQATT and CDR2 is SNEGSKA in the germline V gene (reference sequence). The ends lost 2 bases at V and 0 bases at J; junction bases unmatched: 2. This CDR3 reads CSARNRGPSNQPQHF. CDR3 sequence (DNA): TGCAGTGCTAGAAACAGGGGGCCTAGCAATCAGCCCCAGCATTTT.

The chain joins TRBV11-2 to TRBJ2-7; D possibly corresponds to TRBD2 (5 bases). Germline V gene lookup returns CDR1 SGHAT and CDR2 FQNNGV. V was pared by 2 bases and J by 4 bases, with 18 bases between. The CDR3 extends over 16 amino acids. Here the CDR3 reads CASSLTGQVGGYEQYF. The CDR3 bases are TGTGCCAGCAGCTTAACCGGCCAGGTCGGAGGTTACGAGCAGTACTTC.

This clonotype was found a few times. V usage is TRBV12-3 or TRBV12-4 and J usage is TRBJ1-1; D gene unclear. The CDR3 has 14 residues. Trimming removed 1 base at V and 5 bases at J, with 11 bases between. The CDR3 sequence: CASSLVSSGTEAFF. The CDR3 DNA reads as TGTGCCAGCAGTTTAGTCTCGTCGGGGACTGAAGCTTTCTTT.

This sequence joins TRBV4-1 and TRBJ2-4; TRBD1 or TRBD2 may be the D gene (7 bases each). The germline V and J ends were trimmed by 4 bases and 11 bases, with 27 bases remaining between them. Germline V gene data show CDR1 as MGHRA and CDR2 as YSYEKL. This CDR3 is 17 amino acids long. CDR3: CASSLGSQGGKSMVQYF. The CDR3 nucleotides are TGCGCCAGCAGCCTCGGATCTCAGGGGGGGAAGTCGATGGTTCAGTACTTC.

Notes on this clonotype: At one end, the junction sequence differs from germline, possibly due to a read error. The chain links TRBV7-7 to TRBJ2-2; TRBD2 matches 11 bases. The length of the CDR3 is 19 residues. Germline CDR1 reads SSHAT; CDR2 reads FNYEAQ (reference sequence). CDR3 loop: CASSLLTSGMTRDTGELFF. The CDR3 DNA follows: TGTGCTAGCAGCTTACTGACTAGCGGGATGACGAGGGACACCGGGGAGCTGTTTTTT.

This chain connects TRBV5-6 to TRBJ2-2; D uncertain. Deletions cut 1 base from V and 1 base from J, with 11 bases between. The V gene's germline CDR1 is SGHDT and CDR2 YYEEEE. The CDR3 has 16 amino acids. Written as DNA, the CDR3 is TGTGCCAGCAGCTTGTTCTTGGGCGGGAACACCGGGGAGCTGTTTTTT. Its protein is CASSLFLGGNTGELFF. Looking up the rest from reference TRBV5-6 and TRBJ2-2 gives the full variable domain: DAGVTQSPTHLIKTRGQQVTLRCSPKSGHDTVSWYQQALGQGPQFIFQYYEEEERQRGNFPDRFSGHQFPNYSSELNVNALLLGDSALYLCASSLFLGGNTGELFFGEGSRLTVL.

The chain recombines TRBV29-1 with TRBJ2-5; D unresolved. CDR3 length: 12 amino acids. Per the germline V gene, CDR1 is SQVTM and CDR2 is ANQGSEA. The V and J ends lost 4 bases and 4 bases respectively, with 10 bases between them. Here the CDR3 reads CSVGIRGETQYF. The CDR3 DNA is TGCAGCGTTGGTATCCGAGGAGAGACCCAGTACTTC.

This clonotype was observed a handful of times. The V call is TRBV11-2, the J call TRBJ2-3, with TRBD1 matching over 7 bases. The CDR3 totals 15 residues. Germline CDR1 is SGHAT and CDR2 is FQNNGV. Unmatched junction bases numbered 7, after V lost 5 bases and J lost 2 bases. The CDR3 protein is CASSPWTGATDTQYF. CDR3 bases: TGTGCCAGCAGCCCGTGGACAGGCGCCACAGATACGCAGTATTTT.

The chain uses TRBV29-1 and TRBJ2-6; tentative D call: TRBD2 (6 bases). The CDR3 spans 15 residues. Between the trimmed V and J ends, which lost 5 bases and 3 bases, there was a span of 14 bases. CDR1 is SQVTM, CDR2 ANQGSEA, per germline. The CDR3 sequence: CSVSLGGDGANVLTF. The DNA for the CDR3 is TGCAGCGTTTCCCTAGGCGGGGATGGGGCCAACGTCCTGACTTTC.

This clonotype showed up just a few times. The chain couples TRBV20-1 to TRBJ1-1; D not resolved. Germline V gene sequence: CDR1 DFQATT, CDR2 SNEGSKA (reference sequence). The V end lost 6 bases, the J end lost 7 bases, and 15 bases lay between the germline ends. The CDR3 extends over 12 amino acids. The DNA for the CDR3 is TGCAGTGCCCCGGCTACGAGCTATGAAGCTTTCTTT. Its translation: CSAPATSYEAFF.

This clonotype was seen a few times. V is TRBV12-3 or TRBV12-4 and J is TRBJ2-3; D is unresolved. Deletions cut 0 bases from V and 9 bases from J, with 4 bases between. The CDR3 has 11 residues. The CDR3 DNA follows: TGTGCCAGCAGTTTAGCCTGGACGCAGTATTTT. Protein: CASSLAWTQYF.

This chain uses TRBV5-1 with TRBJ2-7; D not resolved. The germline gives CDR1 SGHRS, CDR2 YFSETQ. V lost 7 bases and J 3 bases, leaving 17 bases between the germline ends. The CDR3 has 14 residues. CDR3 coding DNA: TGCGCCAGCGCTTATGGGCTAACCAACTACGAGCAGTACTTC. Translation: CASAYGLTNYEQYF.

The V and J genes are TRBV2 and TRBJ2-1, with 7 bases lining up with TRBD2. CDR3 length equals 14 residues. Trimming removed 4 bases from V and 6 bases from J; junction bases left unmatched: 6. Germline assignment: CDR1 SNHLY and CDR2 FYNNEI. The CDR3 spells CASSVVAGINEQFF. Written as DNA, the CDR3 is TGTGCCAGCAGTGTCGTAGCGGGCATCAATGAGCAGTTCTTC.

The chain has TRBV20-1 and TRBJ1-5; possible D gene TRBD1, 5 bases. With 3 bases removed from V and 0 bases from J, the gap between germline ends came to 15 bases. Germline CDR1 and CDR2: DFQATT and SNEGSKA (reference sequence). The CDR3 covers 16 residues. CDR3 bases: TGCAGTGCTAGGGGCCGCAGAGGGGATAGCAATCAGCCCCAGCATTTT. Amino acid sequence: CSARGRRGDSNQPQHF.

This chain joins TRBV11-3 and TRBJ1-1; possible D gene TRBD1, 5 bases. Trimming shortened V by 4 bases and J by 7 bases, and 13 bases separated the two germline ends. CDR3 length equals 13 residues. Germline V lookup: CDR1 SGHNT, CDR2 YENEEA. CDR3 residues: CASSSPPGGEAFF. In DNA, the CDR3 is TGTGCCAGCAGCTCCCCCCCGGGGGGTGAAGCTTTCTTT.

This clonotype was counted only a few times. This sequence joins TRBV12-5 and TRBJ2-3, with no clear D. There are 13 residues in the CDR3. Germline CDR1 and CDR2: LGHNT and FRNRAP. Between the trimmed V and J ends, which lost 8 bases and 4 bases, there was a span of 13 bases. Here the CDR3 reads CASLASGADTQYF. CDR3 sequence (DNA): TGTGCTAGTTTGGCCAGTGGGGCAGATACGCAGTATTTT.

V gene TRBV12-3 or TRBV12-4 combines with J gene TRBJ1-4; D possibly corresponds to TRBD1 (6 bases). CDR3 length: 15 amino acids. V was pared by 0 bases and J by 7 bases, with 12 bases between. The CDR3 DNA sequence: TGTGCCAGCAGTTTAGCGGCAGGGGCGGGTGAAAAACTGTTTTTT. It translates to CASSLAAGAGEKLFF.

This clonotype was counted a few times. The chain carries TRBV24-1 and TRBJ2-1; tentative D call: TRBD1 (6 bases). CDR3 length: 15 residues. Trimming removed 6 bases from V and 6 bases from J, with 17 bases in between. CDR1 and CDR2 from the germline V gene are KGHDR and SFDVKD. This chain's CDR3 is CATSIAQGLSNEQFF. For the CDR3, the DNA is TGTGCCACCAGTATAGCACAGGGCTTATCCAATGAGCAGTTCTTC.

Note on this clonotype: The junction departs from the called germline gene at one end, perhaps through a read error. This rearrangement joins TRBV29-1 to TRBJ1-4, with D unresolved. Germline CDR1 is SQVTM and CDR2 is ANQGSEA. The CDR3 spans 11 residues. CDR3 region: CSAEGRGKLFF. CDR3 sequence (DNA): TGCAGCGCTGAAGGGCGCGGAAAACTGTTTTTT.

The genes are TRBV7-6 and TRBJ1-6; 8 bases map to TRBD1. The CDR3 has 16 residues. Germline CDR1 SGHVS, CDR2 FNYEAQ. Trimming at V came to 0 bases and at J to 6 bases, leaving 4 bases not matched to a gene. The chain's CDR3 is CASSLARDRGNSPLHF. CDR3 DNA sequence: TGTGCCAGCAGCTTAGCGCGAGACAGGGGTAATTCACCCCTCCACTTT.

This chain connects TRBV5-1 to TRBJ2-2, with TRBD2 matching over 11 bases. CDR1 is SGHRS and CDR2 is YFSETQ in the germline V gene. The V gene end was trimmed by 4 bases and the J gene end by 5 bases; junction bases not matched to a gene: 7. This CDR3 spans 16 amino acids. The CDR3 DNA sequence: TGCGCCAGCAGCAGCTCGGGACTAGCGGTTACCGGGGAGCTGTTTTTT. It encodes CASSSSGLAVTGELFF.